The clone carrying this TCR beta chain was recorded at least ten times. Germline loops: CDR1 LGHDT, CDR2 YNNKEL (reference sequence). The CDR3 runs 13 residues. V was clipped by 4 bases and J by 0 bases, with 5 bases between them. TCR beta CDR3 region amplification was performed from RNA transcripts. In the first-round RT-PCR of the TCR CDR3, the HTBI primer set was used. A single record per CDR3 protein comes from TCRdb applying MiXCR to the multiplex PCR reads. The top ten clones hold under 25% of a sample with some 380,000 distinct CDR3 sequences, around an eighth of them seen once. This specimen comes from a study of T cells in Graves' hyperthyroidism and ophthalmopathy. On the study more broadly: Before treatment of any kind, peripheral blood was taken at initial diagnosis.

Each diagnosis drew on symptoms, thyroxine, TRAb, thyroid ultrasound and orbital computed tomography findings. The sample was blood. The receptor's source is a man aged 25-45 years with Graves' hyperthyroidism that later progressed to Graves' ophthalmopathy. The genes are TRBV3-1 and TRBJ2-3; no clear D gene. The CDR3 reads CASSPTSTDTQYF. The CDR3 DNA sequence: TGTGCCAGCAGCCCGACTAGCACAGATACGCAGTATTTT.